This entry lists 25 T cell receptor beta chains sequenced from one sample in a study of T-cell memory formation after mild COVID-19. TCRdb reanalysed the 5' RACE reads using MiXCR and keeps one entry per CDR3 protein. This sample carries hundreds of thousands of distinct CDR3 sequences, roughly 15% of them seen once, and the ten largest clones take about 2%. Material: PBMCs or a T cell subset sorted from them (not recorded which). Receptor source: an adult woman who had mild COVID-19 (a few samples of this study predate the infection). Cell type and time point are not known.

This clonotype came up a few times. This sequence joins TRBV4-3 and TRBJ1-3; D not resolved. The CDR3 spans 16 residues. Germline CDR1 LGHNA, CDR2 YSLEER. V lost 1 base and J 0 bases, leaving 10 bases between the germline ends. CDR3 sequence reads: CASSQGRRSSGNTIYF. In DNA form, the CDR3 reads TGCGCCAGCAGCCAAGGGAGGCGGAGCTCTGGAAACACCATATATTTT.

The chain joins TRBV12-3 or TRBV12-4 to TRBJ1-5, with D unresolved. CDR3 length: 14 residues. V gave up 4 bases and J gave up 6 bases, with 13 bases separating them. CDR3: CASSSQRGGQPQHF. DNA for the CDR3: TGTGCCAGCAGTTCGCAGCGGGGAGGTCAGCCCCAGCATTTT.

In this sample, this clonotype turned up a few times. Its ends do not fully match the called genes, so a read error is possible. CDR3 loop: CAGRTSGSHEQYF. In nucleotides, the CDR3 is TGTGCCGGCAGGACTAGCGGGAGCCACGAGCAGTACTTC. V gene TRBV6-2 or TRBV6-3 combines with J gene TRBJ2-7; 13 bases match TRBD2. CDR3 length equals 13 residues. CDR1 is MNHEY, CDR2 SVGEGT, per germline.

This clonotype showed up just once. The chain uses TRBV4-1 and TRBJ2-5; D is unresolved. The V end lost 1 base, the J end lost 1 base, and 7 bases lay between the germline ends. Germline CDR1 is MGHRA and CDR2 is YSYEKL. The CDR3 has 14 residues. The CDR3 bases are TGCGCCAGCAGCCAAGTGGAAGGCCAAGAGACCCAGTACTTC. Encoded protein: CASSQVEGQETQYF.

J is TRBJ2-5 and V is TRBV7-2, with 10 bases that match TRBD1. The CDR3 extends over 14 amino acids. The germline V gene has CDR1 SGHTA and CDR2 FQGNSA. With V trimmed by 5 bases and J by 5 bases, 5 bases remained unmatched. The CDR3 region is CASSGRQGAETQYF. CDR3 sequence (DNA): TGTGCCAGCAGCGGGAGACAGGGGGCGGAGACCCAGTACTTC.

J is TRBJ2-7 and V is TRBV28; weak D call: TRBD1 (5 bases). The germline V gene has CDR1 MDHEN and CDR2 SYDVKM. V was trimmed by 3 bases and J by 2 bases, leaving 8 bases between them. This CDR3 is built from 13 residues. This CDR3 is CASSLGRAYEQYV. In DNA, the CDR3 is TGTGCCAGCAGTTTGGGCAGGGCCTACGAGCAGTACGTC.

This clonotype occurred a few times. This sequence joins TRBV20-1 and TRBJ1-1; 7 nucleotides agree with TRBD1. J gave up 0 bases and V 6 bases, and 10 bases lay outside the gene matches. The CDR3 consists of 15 residues. Germline values: CDR1 DFQATT, CDR2 SNEGSKA (reference sequence). The CDR3, as DNA: TGCAGTGCCCCAGGGGGGCGAGGTTTGAACACTGAAGCTTTCTTT. Residues: CSAPGGRGLNTEAFF.

The chain joins TRBV7-9 to TRBJ1-3; a possible D gene is TRBD1 (6 bases). The ends were cut back, 6 bases at V and 4 bases at J, with 19 bases in the middle. This CDR3 is built from 16 residues. In germline, CDR1 is SEHNR, CDR2 FQNEAQ (reference sequence). DNA for the CDR3: TGTGCCAGCAGTTTTTACAGGGACCTCGACGGAAACACCATATATTTT. Translating it yields CASSFYRDLDGNTIYF.

This clonotype has only a few counts. The V gene is TRBV11-2, the J gene TRBJ1-2; 7 bases line up with TRBD1. Germline trimming cut 1 base from V and 7 bases from J; bases unmatched to any gene: 3. CDR1 and CDR2 (germline): SGHAT, FQNNGV. The CDR3 covers 13 residues. The CDR3 reads CASSLGNRGGYTF. CDR3 nucleotides: TGTGCCAGCAGCTTAGGGAACAGGGGTGGCTACACCTTC.

V usage is TRBV20-1 and J usage is TRBJ2-1; 10 bases fit TRBD2. V shed 7 bases and J 13 bases; nucleotides not matched to a gene: 16. This CDR3 is 14 amino acids long. Germline loops: CDR1 DFQATT, CDR2 SNEGSKA (reference sequence). Here the CDR3 DNA reads TGCAGTGGTAGTTCGGGGGCGCTAGCGGGAGTTCAGTTCTTC. Its translation is CSGSSGALAGVQFF.

The chain combines TRBV4-2 with TRBJ2-7; D remains ambiguous. Germline CDR1 reads LGHNA; CDR2 reads YNFKEQ. The CDR3 is 15 residues long. V gave up 0 bases and J gave up 0 bases, with 9 bases separating them. This chain's CDR3 is CASSQESASSYEQYF. The CDR3 DNA is TGTGCCAGCAGCCAAGAGTCGGCCTCCTCCTACGAGCAGTACTTC.

The V call is TRBV11-2, the J call TRBJ2-1; D is tentatively TRBD1 or TRBD2 (5 bases each). V was pared by 2 bases and J by 8 bases, with 13 bases between. This CDR3 contains 14 residues. CDR1 is SGHAT, CDR2 FQNNGV, per germline. Written as DNA, the CDR3 is TGTGCCAGCAGCTTACGGGACCCTAAGGATGAGCAGTTCTTC. It is translated as CASSLRDPKDEQFF.

In its sample, this clonotype was seen a few times. The rearrangement joins TRBV10-3 to TRBJ2-5; D is unresolved. Germline V lookup: CDR1 ENHRY, CDR2 SYGVKD. The CDR3 is 12 residues long. Deletions cut 8 bases from V and 2 bases from J, with 9 bases between. The CDR3 sequence: CAIPGPQETQYF. In DNA, the CDR3 is TGTGCCATCCCGGGCCCTCAAGAGACCCAGTACTTC.

This clonotype was detected a few times. The chain recombines TRBV10-3 with TRBJ1-1, with 8 bases identical to TRBD1. CDR3 length: 14 amino acids. V gave up 6 bases and J gave up 8 bases; unmatched junction bases: 11. The germline CDR1 and CDR2 sequences are ENHRY and SYGVKD. The CDR3 DNA reads TGTGCCATCAGGGCCGGACAGGGTAGGCCCGAAGCTTTCTTT. It yields the protein CAIRAGQGRPEAFF.

V is TRBV29-1 and J is TRBJ2-4; D may correspond to TRBD1 or TRBD2 (5 bases each). V lost 3 bases, J lost 9 bases, and 24 bases lay in between. CDR1 SQVTM and CDR2 ANQGSEA come from the germline V gene. The CDR3 sequence is 16 residues long. CDR3 nucleotide sequence: TGCAGCGTTGATGGAGTCTCCGGGACGTCGGGTGCCATTCAGTACTTC. Residues: CSVDGVSGTSGAIQYF.

V is TRBV4-2 and J is TRBJ1-2, with a tentative D call TRBD1 (5 bases). Trimming removed 4 bases from V and 0 bases from J, with 9 bases in between. The CDR3 has 14 amino acids. Per the germline V gene, CDR1 is LGHNA and CDR2 is YNFKEQ. CDR3 residues: CASSPDTPNYGYTF. CDR3 DNA sequence: TGTGCCAGCAGCCCGGACACCCCTAACTATGGCTACACCTTC.

This chain uses TRBV3-1 with TRBJ1-6; D is possibly TRBD1 (5 bases). CDR1 and CDR2 (germline): LGHDT, YNNKEL (reference sequence). The CDR3 has 14 amino acids. V was clipped by 3 bases and J by 7 bases, with 10 bases between them. CDR3 protein: CASSQVDTNSPLHF. As DNA, the CDR3 is TGTGCCAGCAGCCAGGTGGACACGAATTCACCCCTCCACTTT. The full variable domain, rest sourced from reference TRBV3-1 and TRBJ1-6, is DTAVSQTPKYLVTQMGNDKSIKCEQNLGHDTMYWYKQDSKKFLKIMFSYNNKELIINETVPNRFSPKSPDKAHLNLHINSLELGDSAVYFCASSQVDTNSPLHFGNGTRLTVT.

There are a few counts of this clonotype. The chain joins TRBV5-1 to TRBJ1-5; D is unclear. Germline V gene data show CDR1 as SGHRS and CDR2 as YFSETQ. The V end was cut by 4 bases, the J end by 1 base, with 15 bases between. This CDR3 is built from 16 residues. The CDR3 bases are TGCGCCAGCAGCCCAAACGGGATTCGCAGCAATCAGCCCCAGCATTTT. It translates to CASSPNGIRSNQPQHF.

This chain uses TRBV2 with TRBJ2-7, with 11 positions matching TRBD2. The germline V gene has CDR1 SNHLY and CDR2 FYNNEI. This CDR3 region has 14 residues. V shed 7 bases, J shed 3 bases, and the junction held 5 bases outside the gene matches. CDR3 in amino acids: CASILSGRVYEQYF. In nucleotides, the CDR3 is TGTGCCAGCATCCTTAGCGGGAGGGTCTACGAGCAGTACTTC.

The V call is TRBV4-2, the J call TRBJ2-7, with 7 positions matching TRBD1. V lost 4 bases, J lost 5 bases, and 8 bases stayed unmatched. The CDR3 contains 14 residues. Germline V gene lookup returns CDR1 LGHNA and CDR2 YNFKEQ. CDR3 region: CASSPYDRADEQYF. In DNA, the CDR3 is TGTGCCAGCAGCCCCTACGACAGGGCCGACGAGCAGTACTTC.

This clonotype was seen a handful of times. The chain uses TRBV3-1 and TRBJ2-6, with D possibly being TRBD1 (6 bases). The length of the CDR3 is 16 residues. The V gene's germline CDR1 is LGHDT and CDR2 YNNKEL (reference sequence). The V end was cut by 2 bases, the J end by 2 bases, with 10 bases between. The CDR3 DNA is TGTGCCAGCAGCCAACAGGGGCGGACTGGGGCCAACGTCCTGACTTTC. Amino acids: CASSQQGRTGANVLTF.

This clonotype was detected only a few times. V and J are TRBV6-5 and TRBJ2-1; TRBD1 aligns across 8 bases. Germline V gene data show CDR1 as MNHEY and CDR2 as SVGAGI. Germline trimming cut 8 bases from V and 6 bases from J; bases unmatched to any gene: 3. This CDR3 contains 12 residues. The CDR3 spells CASRGQGNEQFF. The CDR3 nucleotides are TGTGCCAGCCGCGGACAGGGCAATGAGCAGTTCTTC.

This clonotype was counted only a few times. Here the CDR3 DNA reads TGTGCCAGCAGTTACCACGGTTCGGATACGCAGTATTTT. Translation: CASSYHGSDTQYF. This chain joins TRBV6-2 or TRBV6-3 and TRBJ2-3; D call uncertain. V lost 2 bases and J 6 bases, leaving 9 bases between the germline ends. Germline V CDR1 and CDR2: MNHEY, SVGEGT. The CDR3 is 13 amino acids.

The rearrangement uses TRBV9 and TRBJ1-1; no clear D. This CDR3 is 15 amino acids long. Trimming stripped 3 bases from V and 0 bases from J, with 12 bases between. In germline, CDR1 is SGDLS, CDR2 YYNGEE. The CDR3 here is CASSGGPVMNTEAFF. The CDR3 nucleotides read TGTGCCAGCAGCGGAGGTCCAGTCATGAACACTGAAGCTTTCTTT.

This clonotype came up many times. The gene calls are TRBV5-1 and TRBJ2-5, with D possibly matching TRBD1 (5 bases). CDR1 is SGHRS, CDR2 YFSETQ, per germline. With 6 bases removed from V and 0 bases from J, the gap between germline ends came to 12 bases. The CDR3 is 14 residues long. The CDR3 region has the DNA TGCGCCAGCAACCCAACAGGATACCAAGAGACCCAGTACTTC. It specifies CASNPTGYQETQYF.